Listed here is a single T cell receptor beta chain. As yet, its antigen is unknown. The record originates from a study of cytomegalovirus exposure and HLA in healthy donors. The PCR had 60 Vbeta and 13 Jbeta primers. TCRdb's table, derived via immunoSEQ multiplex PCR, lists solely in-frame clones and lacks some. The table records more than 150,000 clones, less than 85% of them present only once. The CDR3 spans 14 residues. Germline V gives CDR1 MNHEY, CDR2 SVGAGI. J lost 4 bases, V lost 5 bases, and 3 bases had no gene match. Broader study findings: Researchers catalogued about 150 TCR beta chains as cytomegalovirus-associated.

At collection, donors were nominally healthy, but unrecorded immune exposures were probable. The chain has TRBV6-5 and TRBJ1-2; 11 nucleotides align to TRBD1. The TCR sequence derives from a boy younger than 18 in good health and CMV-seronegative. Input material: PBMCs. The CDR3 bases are TGTGCCAGCAGTCTCGGACAGGGGGCCTATGGCTACACCTTC. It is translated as CASSLGQGAYGYTF.